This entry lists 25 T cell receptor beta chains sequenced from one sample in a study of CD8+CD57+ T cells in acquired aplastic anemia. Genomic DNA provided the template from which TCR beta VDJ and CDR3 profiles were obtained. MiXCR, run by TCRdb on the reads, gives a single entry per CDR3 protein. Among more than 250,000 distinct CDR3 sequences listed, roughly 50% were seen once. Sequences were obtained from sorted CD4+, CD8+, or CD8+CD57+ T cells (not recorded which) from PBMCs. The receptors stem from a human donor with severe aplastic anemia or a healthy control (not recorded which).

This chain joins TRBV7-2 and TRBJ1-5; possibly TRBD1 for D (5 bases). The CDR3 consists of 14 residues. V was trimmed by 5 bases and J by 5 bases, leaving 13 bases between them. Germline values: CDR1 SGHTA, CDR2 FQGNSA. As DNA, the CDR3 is TGTGCCAGCAGCCGCCGGGCGGGGGATCAGCCCCAGCATTTT. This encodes CASSRRAGDQPQHF.

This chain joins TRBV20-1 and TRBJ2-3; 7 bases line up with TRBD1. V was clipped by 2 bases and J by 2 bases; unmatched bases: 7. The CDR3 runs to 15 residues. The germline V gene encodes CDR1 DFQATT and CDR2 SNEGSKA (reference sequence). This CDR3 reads CSARIGTELTDTQYF. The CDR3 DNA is TGCAGTGCTAGAATTGGGACAGAACTCACAGATACGCAGTATTTT.

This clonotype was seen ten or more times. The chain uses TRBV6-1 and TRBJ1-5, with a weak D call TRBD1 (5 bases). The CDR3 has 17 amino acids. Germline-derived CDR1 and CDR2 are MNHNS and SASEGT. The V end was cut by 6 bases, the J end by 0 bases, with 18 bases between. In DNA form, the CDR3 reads TGTGCCAGCAGGAAAGGGACGGCCTGGGCTAGCAATCAGCCCCAGCATTTT. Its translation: CASRKGTAWASNQPQHF.

In DNA form, the CDR3 reads TGTGCCAGTAGTATAAGTCAGGGGATTATTGGCTACACCTTC. Its protein is CASSISQGIIGYTF. The genes are TRBV19 and TRBJ1-2; a weak D match, TRBD1 (6 bases). The CDR3 runs to 14 residues. The V and J ends lost 2 bases and 7 bases respectively, with 14 bases between them. The germline gives CDR1 LNHDA, CDR2 SQIVND (reference sequence).

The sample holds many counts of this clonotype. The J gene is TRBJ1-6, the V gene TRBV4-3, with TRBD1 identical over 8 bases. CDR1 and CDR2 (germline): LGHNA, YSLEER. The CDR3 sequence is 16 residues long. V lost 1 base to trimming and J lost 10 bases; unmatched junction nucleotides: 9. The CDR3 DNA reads TGCGCCAGCAGCCAAGCTTTCGGGACAGGTCAATCACCCCTCCACTTT. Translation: CASSQAFGTGQSPLHF.

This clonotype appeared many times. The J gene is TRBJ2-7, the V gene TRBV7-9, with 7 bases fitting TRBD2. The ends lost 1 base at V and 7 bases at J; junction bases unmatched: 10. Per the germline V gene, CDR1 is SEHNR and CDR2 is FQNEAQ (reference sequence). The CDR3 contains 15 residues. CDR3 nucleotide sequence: TGTGCCAGCAGCTTAGAGAACCGGGACTACGGGGAGCAGTACTTC. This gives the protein CASSLENRDYGEQYF. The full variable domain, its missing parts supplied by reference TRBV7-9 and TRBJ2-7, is DTGVSQNPRHKITKRGQNVTFRCDPISEHNRLYWYRQTLGQGPEFLTYFQNEAQLEKSRLLSDRFSAERPKGSFSTLEIQRTEQGDSAMYLCASSLENRDYGEQYFGPGTRLTVT.

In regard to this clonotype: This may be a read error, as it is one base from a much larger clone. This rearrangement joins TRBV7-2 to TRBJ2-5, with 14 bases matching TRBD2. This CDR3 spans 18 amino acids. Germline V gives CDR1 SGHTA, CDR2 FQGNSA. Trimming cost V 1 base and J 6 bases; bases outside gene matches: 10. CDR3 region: CASSLGRRLAGGRKTQYF. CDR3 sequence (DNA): TGTGCCAGCAGCTTAGGTCGTCGACTAGCGGGGGGGCGAAAGACCCAGTACTTC.

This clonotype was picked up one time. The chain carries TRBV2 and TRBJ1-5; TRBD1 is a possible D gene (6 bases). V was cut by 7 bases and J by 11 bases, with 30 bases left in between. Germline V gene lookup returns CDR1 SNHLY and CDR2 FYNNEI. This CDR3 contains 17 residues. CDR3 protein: CASTVPDRFSTGETQHF. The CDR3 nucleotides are TGTGCCAGCACCGTACCTGACAGGTTCTCAACCGGGGAGACCCAGCATTTT.

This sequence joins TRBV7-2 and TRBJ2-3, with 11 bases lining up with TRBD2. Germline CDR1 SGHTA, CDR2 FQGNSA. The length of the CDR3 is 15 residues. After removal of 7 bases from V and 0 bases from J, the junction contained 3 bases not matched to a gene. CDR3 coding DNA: TGTGCCAGCAAGATAGCGGGGGGGAGCACAGATACGCAGTATTTT. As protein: CASKIAGGSTDTQYF.

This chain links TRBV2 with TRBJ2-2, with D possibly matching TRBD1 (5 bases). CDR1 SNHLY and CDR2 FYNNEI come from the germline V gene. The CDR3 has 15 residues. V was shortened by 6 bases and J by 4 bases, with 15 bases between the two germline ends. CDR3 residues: CASRKGFGFTGELFF. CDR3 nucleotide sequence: TGTGCCAGCAGGAAGGGGTTCGGGTTCACCGGGGAGCTGTTTTTT.

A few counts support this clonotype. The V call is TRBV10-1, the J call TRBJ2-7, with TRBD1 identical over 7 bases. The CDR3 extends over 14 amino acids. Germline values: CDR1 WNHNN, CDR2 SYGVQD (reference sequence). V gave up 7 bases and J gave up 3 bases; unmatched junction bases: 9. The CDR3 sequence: CASTKGTEHYEQYF. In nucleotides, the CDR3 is TGCGCCAGCACCAAGGGGACAGAGCACTACGAGCAGTACTTC.

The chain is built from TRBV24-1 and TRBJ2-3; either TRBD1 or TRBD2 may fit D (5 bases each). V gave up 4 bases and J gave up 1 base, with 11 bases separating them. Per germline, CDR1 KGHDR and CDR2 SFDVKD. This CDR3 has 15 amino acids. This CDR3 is CATSDPMGGTDTQYF. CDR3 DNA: TGTGCCACCAGTGACCCCATGGGGGGCACAGATACGCAGTATTTT.

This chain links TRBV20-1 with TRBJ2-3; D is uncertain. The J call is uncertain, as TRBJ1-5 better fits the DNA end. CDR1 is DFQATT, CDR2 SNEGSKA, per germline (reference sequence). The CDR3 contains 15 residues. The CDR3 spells CSAPPGGRVTDTQHF. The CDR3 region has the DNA TGCAGTGCTCCCCCGGGCGGGAGGGTCACAGATACGCAGCATTTT.

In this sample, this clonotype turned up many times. The DNA of the CDR3 is TGCGCCAGCAGCCGGGACAGGGGTTCCACAGATACGCAGTATTTT. Translated: CASSRDRGSTDTQYF. This sequence joins TRBV5-1 and TRBJ2-3, with TRBD1 identical over 10 bases. After removal of 4 bases from V and 2 bases from J, the junction contained 4 bases not matched to a gene. There are 15 residues in the CDR3. Germline lookup yields CDR1 SGHRS and CDR2 YFSETQ.

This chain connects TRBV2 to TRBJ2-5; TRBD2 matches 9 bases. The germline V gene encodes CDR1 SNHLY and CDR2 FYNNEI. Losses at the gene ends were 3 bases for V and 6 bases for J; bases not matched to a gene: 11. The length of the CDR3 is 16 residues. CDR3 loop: CASSDGFAGGRKTQYF. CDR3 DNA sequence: TGTGCCAGCAGTGATGGCTTCGCGGGGGGGCGGAAGACCCAGTACTTC. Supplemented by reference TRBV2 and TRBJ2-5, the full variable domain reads EPEVTQTPSHQVTQMGQEVILRCVPISNHLYFYWYRQILGQKVEFLVSFYNNEISEKSEIFDDQFSVERPDGSNFTLKIRSTKLEDSAMYFCASSDGFAGGRKTQYFGPGTRLLVL.

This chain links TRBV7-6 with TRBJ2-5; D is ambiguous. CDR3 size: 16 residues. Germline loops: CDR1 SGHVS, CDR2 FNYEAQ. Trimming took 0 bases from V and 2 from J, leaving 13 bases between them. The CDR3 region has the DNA TGTGCCAGCAGCTTAGCGTGGGCAGCCCTTCAAGAGACCCAGTACTTC. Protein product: CASSLAWAALQETQYF.

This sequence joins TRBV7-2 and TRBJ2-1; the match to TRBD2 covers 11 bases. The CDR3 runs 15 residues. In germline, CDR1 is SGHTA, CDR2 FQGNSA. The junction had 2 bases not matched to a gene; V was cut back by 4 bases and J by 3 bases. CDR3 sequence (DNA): TGTGCCAGCAGCTCGACTAGCGGGAACTACAATGAGCAGTTCTTC. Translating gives CASSSTSGNYNEQFF.

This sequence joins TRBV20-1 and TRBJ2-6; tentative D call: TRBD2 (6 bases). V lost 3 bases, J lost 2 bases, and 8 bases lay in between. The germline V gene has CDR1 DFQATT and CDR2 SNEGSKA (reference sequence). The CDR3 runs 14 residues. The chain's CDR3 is CSASGGTGANVLTF. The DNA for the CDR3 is TGCAGTGCTAGTGGGGGGACTGGGGCCAACGTCCTGACTTTC.

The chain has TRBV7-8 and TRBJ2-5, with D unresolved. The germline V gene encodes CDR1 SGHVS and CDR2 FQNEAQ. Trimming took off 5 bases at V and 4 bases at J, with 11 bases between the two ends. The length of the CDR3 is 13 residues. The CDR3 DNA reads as TGTGCCAGCAGCCCCCAGATTTTAGAGACCCAGTACTTC. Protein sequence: CASSPQILETQYF.

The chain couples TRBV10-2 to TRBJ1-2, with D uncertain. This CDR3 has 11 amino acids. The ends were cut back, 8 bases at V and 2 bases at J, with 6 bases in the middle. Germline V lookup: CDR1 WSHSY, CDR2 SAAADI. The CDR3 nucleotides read TGCGCCAGCGGCCAGAACTATGGCTACACCTTC. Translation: CASGQNYGYTF.

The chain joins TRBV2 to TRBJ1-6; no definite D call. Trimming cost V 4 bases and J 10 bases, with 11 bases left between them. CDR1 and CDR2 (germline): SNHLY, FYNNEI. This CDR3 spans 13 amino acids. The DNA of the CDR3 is TGTGCCAGCAGTGCCAATCCGCGATCACCCCTCCACTTT. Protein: CASSANPRSPLHF.

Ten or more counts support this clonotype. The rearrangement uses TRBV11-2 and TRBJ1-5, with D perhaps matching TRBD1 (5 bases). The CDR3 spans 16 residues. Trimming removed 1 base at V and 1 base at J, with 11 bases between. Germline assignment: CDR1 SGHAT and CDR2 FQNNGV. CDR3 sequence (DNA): TGTGCCAGCAGCTTAGGGGGGAAGGGAAGCAATCAGCCCCAGCATTTT. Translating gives CASSLGGKGSNQPQHF.

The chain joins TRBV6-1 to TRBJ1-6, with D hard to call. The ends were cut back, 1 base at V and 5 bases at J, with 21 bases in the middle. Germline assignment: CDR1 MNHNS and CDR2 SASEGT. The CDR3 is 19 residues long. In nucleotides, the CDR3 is TGTGCCAGCAGTGAAGAGGTGTGGAGAGAGACCTCGAATAATTCACCCCTCCACTTT. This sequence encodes CASSEEVWRETSNNSPLHF.

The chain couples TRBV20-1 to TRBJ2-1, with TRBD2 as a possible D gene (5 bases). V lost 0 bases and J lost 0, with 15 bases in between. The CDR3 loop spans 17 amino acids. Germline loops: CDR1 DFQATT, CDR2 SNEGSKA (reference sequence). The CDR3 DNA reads TGCAGTGCTAGAGATCTGAGTGGGAGCCGCTCCTACAATGAGCAGTTCTTC. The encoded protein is CSARDLSGSRSYNEQFF.

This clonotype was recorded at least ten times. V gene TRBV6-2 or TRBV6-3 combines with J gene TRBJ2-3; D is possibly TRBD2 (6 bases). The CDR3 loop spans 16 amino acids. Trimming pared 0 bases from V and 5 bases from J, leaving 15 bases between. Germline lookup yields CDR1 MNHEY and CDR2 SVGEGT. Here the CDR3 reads CASSYSSGRERDTQYF. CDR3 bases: TGTGCCAGCAGTTACTCGAGCGGTCGGGAGAGAGATACGCAGTATTTT.